This T cell receptor beta chain emerged from a study of monozygotic twins with inflammatory bowel disease. Per-sample cDNA came from eight separate reactions. Nested amplification of TCRalpha and TCRbeta cDNA involved two PCRs of around 15 and 10 cycles. With the 5' RACE reads reprocessed, TCRdb shows one record per CDR3 protein and no DNA. The sample's table shows 330,000 or so distinct CDR3 sequences. This CDR3 spans 17 amino acids. Germline lookup yields CDR1 SGHRS and CDR2 YFSETQ. The material sequenced was blood. The J gene is TRBJ2-5, the V gene TRBV5-1; TCRdb selects TRBD2, and the lack of DNA leaves this call unchecked. The source is a human donor with ulcerative colitis or Crohn's disease, or a healthy co-twin of an affected twin (not recorded which). The CDR3 sequence is CASSLRPSGLSQETQYF.